The sequence of this T cell receptor (beta chain) was determined in a study of T cells in Graves' hyperthyroidism and ophthalmopathy. Findings and caveats of the study: Most thyroid clonotypes that were expanded above 0.001 also turned up in blood.

The CDR3 regions of TCR beta were amplified from RNA transcripts. First-round RT-PCR with HTBI primers amplified the TCR CDR3 region. TCRdb passed the multiplex PCR reads through MiXCR, listing each CDR3 protein once. The table shows fewer than 450,000 distinct CDR3 sequences, with approximately 18% occurring only once. At least ten counts were recorded for this clonotype. Its antigen is as yet unknown. Trimming pared 3 bases from V and 2 bases from J, leaving 23 bases between. The CDR3 has 19 residues. The germline V gene encodes CDR1 KGHDR and CDR2 SFDVKD. The genes are TRBV24-1 and TRBJ2-3; D remains ambiguous. Source material: blood. The sequence came from a woman under 40 with Graves' hyperthyroidism that later progressed to Graves' ophthalmopathy. This chain's CDR3 is CATSDPPGGEARYTDTQYF. CDR3 nucleotides: TGTGCCACCAGTGATCCACCCGGCGGCGAAGCGCGGTACACAGATACGCAGTATTTT.